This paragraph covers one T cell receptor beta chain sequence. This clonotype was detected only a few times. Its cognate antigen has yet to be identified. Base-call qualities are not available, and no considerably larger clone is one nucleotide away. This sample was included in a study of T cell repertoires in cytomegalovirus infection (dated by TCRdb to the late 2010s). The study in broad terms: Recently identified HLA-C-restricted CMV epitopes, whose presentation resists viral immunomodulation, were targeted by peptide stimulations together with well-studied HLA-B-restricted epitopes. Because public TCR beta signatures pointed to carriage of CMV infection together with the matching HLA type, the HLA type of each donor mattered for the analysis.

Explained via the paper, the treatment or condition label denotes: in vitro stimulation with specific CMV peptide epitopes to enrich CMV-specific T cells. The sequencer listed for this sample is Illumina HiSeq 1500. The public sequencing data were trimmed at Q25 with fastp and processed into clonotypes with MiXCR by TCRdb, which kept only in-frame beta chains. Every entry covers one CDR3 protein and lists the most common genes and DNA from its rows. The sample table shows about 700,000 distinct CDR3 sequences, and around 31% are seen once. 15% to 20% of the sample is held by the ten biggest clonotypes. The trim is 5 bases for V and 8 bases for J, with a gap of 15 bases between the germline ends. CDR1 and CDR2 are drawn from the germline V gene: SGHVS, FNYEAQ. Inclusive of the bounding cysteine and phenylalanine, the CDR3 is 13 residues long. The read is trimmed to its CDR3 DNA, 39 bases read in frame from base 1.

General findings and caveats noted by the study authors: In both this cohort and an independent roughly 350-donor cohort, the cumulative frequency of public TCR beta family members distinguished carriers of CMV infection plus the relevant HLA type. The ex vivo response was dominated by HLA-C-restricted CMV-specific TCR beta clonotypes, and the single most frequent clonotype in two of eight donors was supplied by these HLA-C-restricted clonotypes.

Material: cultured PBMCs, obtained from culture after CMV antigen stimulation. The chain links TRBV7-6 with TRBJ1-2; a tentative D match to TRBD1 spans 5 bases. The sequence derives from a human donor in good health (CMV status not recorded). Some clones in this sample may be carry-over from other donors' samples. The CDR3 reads CASSPAGWRGYTF. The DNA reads TGTGCCAGCAGCCCAGCAGGGTGGAGGGGCTACACCTTC. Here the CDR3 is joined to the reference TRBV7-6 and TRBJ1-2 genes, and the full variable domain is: GAGVSQSPRYKVTKRGQDVALRCDPISGHVSLYWYRQALGQGPEFLTYFNYEAQQDKSGLPNDRFSAERPEGSISTLTIQRTEQRDSAMYRCASSPAGWRGYTFGSGTRLTVV.